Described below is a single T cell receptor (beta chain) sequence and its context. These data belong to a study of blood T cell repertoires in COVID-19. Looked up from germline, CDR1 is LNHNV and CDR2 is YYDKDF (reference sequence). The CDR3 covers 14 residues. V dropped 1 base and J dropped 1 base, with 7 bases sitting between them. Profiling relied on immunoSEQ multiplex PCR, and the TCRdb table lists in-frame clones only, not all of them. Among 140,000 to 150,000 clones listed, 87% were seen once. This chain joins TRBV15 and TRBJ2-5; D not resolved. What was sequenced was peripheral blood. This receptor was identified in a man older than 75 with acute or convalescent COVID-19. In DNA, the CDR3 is TGTGCCACCAGCAGAGTACAGAGCCAAGAGACCCAGTACTTC. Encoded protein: CATSRVQSQETQYF.